These 17 T cell receptor beta chains share one sample of origin, sequenced in a study of blood T cells in healthy people across ages (dated by TCRdb to about 2015). Library generation was performed with 5' RACE. Sequencing relied on an Illumina HiSeq 2500. The second PCR ran for about 6 to 12 cycles and used a J-beta primer mix along with a sample-barcoded 5' primer. Using fastp at Q25 and MiXCR, TCRdb reprocessed the public reads and kept productive beta chains. Here each entry gathers all rows of one CDR3 protein and keeps the most common genes and DNA. For this sample there are about 640,000 distinct CDR3 sequences; approximately 30% appear just once. The top ten constitute 15% to 17% of the sample. The specimen sequenced was blood. These receptors were taken from a woman of 80 years or more in good health.

There are a few counts of this clonotype. The rearrangement uses TRBV5-1 and TRBJ2-7; TRBD1 or TRBD2 may be the D gene (6 bases each). Germline CDR1 reads SGHRS; CDR2 reads YFSETQ. V was pared by 7 bases and J by 7 bases, with 18 bases between. The CDR3 totals 13 residues. DNA for the CDR3: TGCGCCAGCGGGGGGCCGACCTACAATGAGCAGTACTTC. It specifies CASGGPTYNEQYF.

In regard to this clonotype: A clone one base away is much larger, so this may be a read error. This chain joins TRBV20-1 and TRBJ2-4; no definite D call. The J call may be in error: the DNA end matches TRBJ2-7 better. Germline values: CDR1 DFQATT, CDR2 SNEGSKA (reference sequence). The CDR3 length is 15 residues. CDR3 sequence reads: CSARVQGRLSYEQYF. The DNA for the CDR3 is TGCAGTGCTAGGGTCCAAGGACGGCTATCCTACGAGCAGTACTTC.

The genes are TRBV9 and TRBJ1-1; D is possibly TRBD1 (6 bases). The CDR3 has 15 amino acids. Germline assignment: CDR1 SGDLS and CDR2 YYNGEE. Trimming shortened V by 0 bases and J by 2 bases, and 11 bases separated the two germline ends. CDR3 nucleotides: TGTGCCAGCAGCGTAGGGTGGGACATAAACACTGAAGCTTTCTTT. Translated: CASSVGWDINTEAFF.

This clonotype occurred many times. The chain carries TRBV5-1 and TRBJ2-7; perhaps TRBD2 as D (5 bases). Trimming took 0 bases from V and 2 from J, leaving 18 bases between them. The germline gives CDR1 SGHRS, CDR2 YFSETQ. There are 17 residues in the CDR3. Written as DNA, the CDR3 is TGCGCCAGCAGCTTGGGGGAGAGACTCCAGCCACCCTACGAGCAGTACTTC. This encodes CASSLGERLQPPYEQYF.

The CDR3 protein is CAWSRDRGKTEAFF. Written as DNA, the CDR3 is TGTGCCTGGAGTCGGGACAGGGGCAAAACTGAAGCTTTCTTT. The V gene is TRBV30, the J gene TRBJ1-1, with 10 nucleotides matching TRBD1. The CDR3 sequence is 14 residues long. Trimming took 2 bases from V and 5 from J; bases not matched to a gene: 5. Germline V lookup: CDR1 GTSNPN, CDR2 SVGIG (reference sequence).

In its sample, this clonotype was seen many times. CDR3 protein: CASRWDSAADTQYF. The DNA for the CDR3 is TGTGCCAGCAGGTGGGATAGCGCAGCAGATACGCAGTATTTT. The chain has TRBV5-4 and TRBJ2-3, with a weak D call TRBD2 (5 bases). Germline V CDR1 and CDR2: SGHNT, YYREEE (reference sequence). With 5 bases removed from V and 4 bases from J, the gap between germline ends came to 14 bases. The CDR3 consists of 14 residues.

On this clonotype: The junction and the germline gene differ at one end; a read error may be behind it. V gene TRBV6-2 or TRBV6-3 combines with J gene TRBJ1-6, with D perhaps TRBD1 (6 bases). This CDR3 region has 16 residues. Germline V gives CDR1 MNHEY, CDR2 SVGEGT. The CDR3 region is CASSYSRGFYNSPPHF. DNA for the CDR3: TGTGCCAGCAGTTACTCCAGGGGTTTCTATAATTCACCCCCCCACTTT.

On this clonotype: This may be a read error: a much more frequent sequence differs by one nucleotide. The chain is built from TRBV27 and TRBJ2-5; 12 nucleotides line up with TRBD2. With V trimmed by 2 bases and J by 11 bases, 12 bases remained unmatched. The CDR3 spans 16 residues. The germline CDR1 and CDR2 sequences are MNHEY and SMNVEV (reference sequence). DNA of the CDR3: TGTGCCAGCAGTTTACGGGCTAGCGGGGGGGCGAATGAGCAGTACTTC. This codes for CASSLRASGGANEQYF.

Turning to this clonotype: A much larger clone lies one base from this, so it may be a read error. The J gene is TRBJ2-7, the V gene TRBV7-2; tentatively, D is TRBD2 (6 bases). CDR1 SGHTA and CDR2 FQGNSA come from the germline V gene. CDR3 length: 14 amino acids. Trimming shortened V by 2 bases and J by 7 bases, and 15 bases separated the two germline ends. The CDR3 DNA reads TGTGCCAGCAGCTTAACTAGCTACGGAGTTGAGCAGTACTTC. It is translated as CASSLTSYGVEQYF.

This clonotype was observed many times. This chain uses TRBV7-2 with TRBJ2-3; D unclear. Trimming cost V 1 base and J 2 bases, with 13 bases left between them. The CDR3 length is 16 residues. Germline lookup yields CDR1 SGHTA and CDR2 FQGNSA. The CDR3 is CASSLVAQEYTDTQYF. In DNA form, the CDR3 reads TGTGCCAGCAGCTTAGTCGCCCAGGAATACACAGATACGCAGTATTTT.

There are many counts of this clonotype. The V gene is TRBV29-1, the J gene TRBJ1-4, with a weak D call TRBD1 (5 bases). The CDR3 covers 13 residues. Germline lookup yields CDR1 SQVTM and CDR2 ANQGSEA. Deletions cut 4 bases from V and 4 bases from J, with 10 bases between. The CDR3, as DNA: TGCAGCGTTGCGGCAGGGTTTAATGAAAAACTGTTTTTT. Its protein product is CSVAAGFNEKLFF.

This clonotype was counted a few times. Possible read error: a much larger clone is one base away. V and J are TRBV5-1 and TRBJ2-1; unclear D gene. This CDR3 has 14 residues. V lost 0 bases and J lost 10, with 14 bases in between. Germline V CDR1 and CDR2: SGHRS, YFSETQ. The CDR3 coding sequence is TGCGCCAGCAGCTTGGAGGACCTACTCTACGAGCAGTTCTTC. Amino acids: CASSLEDLLYEQFF.

The chain joins TRBV6-5 to TRBJ2-3, with D possibly being TRBD1 or TRBD2 (5 bases each). The CDR3 covers 17 residues. V was shortened by 0 bases and J by 3 bases, with 16 bases between the two germline ends. Germline V gene lookup returns CDR1 MNHEY and CDR2 SVGAGI. CDR3 sequence (DNA): TGTGCCAGCAGTTACTCGATGTGGGACCCGGGGACAGATACGCAGTATTTT. Translating gives CASSYSMWDPGTDTQYF.

This clonotype was seen at least ten times. The J gene is TRBJ2-1, the V gene TRBV4-2, with unresolved D. This CDR3 comprises 17 residues. The germline V gene encodes CDR1 LGHNA and CDR2 YNFKEQ. V was shortened by 0 bases and J by 4 bases, with 16 bases between the two germline ends. The CDR3 sequence: CASSQDISQSGYNEQFF. The CDR3 nucleotides read TGTGCCAGCAGCCAAGATATTAGCCAGTCGGGTTACAATGAGCAGTTCTTC.

In this sample, this clonotype turned up a few times. The chain joins TRBV20-1 to TRBJ2-2, with 13 bases fitting TRBD2. Unmatched junction bases numbered 6, after V lost 1 base and J lost 1 base. The CDR3 has 18 residues. Germline V lookup: CDR1 DFQATT, CDR2 SNEGSKA (reference sequence). CDR3 in amino acids: CSARGGLAGALNTGELFF. The DNA for the CDR3 is TGCAGTGCTAGAGGAGGACTAGCGGGGGCGTTGAACACCGGGGAGCTGTTTTTT.

This clonotype was counted at least ten times. V gene TRBV27 combines with J gene TRBJ2-7; tentatively, D is TRBD2 (5 bases). CDR1 is MNHEY, CDR2 SMNVEV, per germline (reference sequence). This CDR3 has 15 amino acids. Trimming took 3 bases from V and 3 from J, leaving 15 bases between them. The CDR3 sequence: CASSFRLAEGYEQYF. CDR3 DNA: TGTGCCAGCAGTTTTCGGCTAGCAGAAGGCTACGAGCAGTACTTC.

The chain carries TRBV30 and TRBJ1-6; 10 bases agree with TRBD1. This CDR3 spans 19 amino acids. CDR1 GTSNPN and CDR2 SVGIG come from the germline V gene (reference sequence). V shed 3 bases and J 0 bases; nucleotides not matched to a gene: 11. The CDR3 reads CAWSRQGAHLSSYNSPLHF. CDR3 in DNA: TGTGCCTGGAGCAGACAGGGGGCCCACCTCAGCTCCTATAATTCACCCCTCCACTTT.